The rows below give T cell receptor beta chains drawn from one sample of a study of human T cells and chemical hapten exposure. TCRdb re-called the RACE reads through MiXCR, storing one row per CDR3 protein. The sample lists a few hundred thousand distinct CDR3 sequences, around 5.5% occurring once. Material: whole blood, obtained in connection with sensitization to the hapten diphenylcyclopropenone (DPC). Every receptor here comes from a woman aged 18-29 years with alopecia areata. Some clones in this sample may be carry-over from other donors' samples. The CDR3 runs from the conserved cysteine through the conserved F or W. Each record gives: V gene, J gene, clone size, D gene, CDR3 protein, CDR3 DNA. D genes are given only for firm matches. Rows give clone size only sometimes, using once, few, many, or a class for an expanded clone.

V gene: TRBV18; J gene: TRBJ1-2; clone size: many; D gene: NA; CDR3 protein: CASSPGAGFLYGYTF; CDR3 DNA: TGTGCCAGCTCACCAGGGGCAGGTTTTCTTTATGGCTACACCTTC
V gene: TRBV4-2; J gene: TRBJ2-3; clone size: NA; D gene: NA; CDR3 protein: CASSQEAITSTDTQYF; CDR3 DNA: TGTGCCAGCAGCCAAGAGGCCATCACTAGCACAGATACGCAGTATTTT
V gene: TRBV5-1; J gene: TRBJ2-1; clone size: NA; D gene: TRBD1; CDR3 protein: CASSSQPGQIYNEQFF; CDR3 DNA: TGCGCCAGCAGCTCACAACCGGGACAGATATACAATGAGCAGTTCTTC
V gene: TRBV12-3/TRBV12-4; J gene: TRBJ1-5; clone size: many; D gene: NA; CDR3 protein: CASSFGHGNQPQHF; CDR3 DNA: TGTGCCAGCAGTTTCGGACATGGGAATCAGCCCCAGCATTTT
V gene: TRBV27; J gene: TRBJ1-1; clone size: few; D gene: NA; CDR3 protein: CASSSTPSTEAFF; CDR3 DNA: TGTGCCAGCAGTTCTACTCCCTCCACTGAAGCTTTCTTT
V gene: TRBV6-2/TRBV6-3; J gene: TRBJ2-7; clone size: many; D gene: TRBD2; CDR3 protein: CASSYHLRGVRYEQYF; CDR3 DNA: TGTGCCAGCAGTTACCATTTGCGGGGGGTCCGCTACGAGCAGTACTTC
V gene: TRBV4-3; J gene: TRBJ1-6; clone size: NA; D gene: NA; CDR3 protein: CASSQGPALGNSPLHF; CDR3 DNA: TGCGCCAGCAGCCAAGGCCCTGCCCTCGGTAATTCACCCCTCCACTTT
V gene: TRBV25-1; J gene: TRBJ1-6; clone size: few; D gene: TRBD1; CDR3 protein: CASRPGQGASYNSPLHF; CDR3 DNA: TGTGCCAGCAGGCCGGGACAGGGGGCCTCCTATAATTCACCCCTCCACTTT
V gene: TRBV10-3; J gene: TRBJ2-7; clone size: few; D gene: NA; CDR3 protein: CAISDRDNYEQYF; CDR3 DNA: TGTGCCATCAGTGACCGCGACAACTACGAGCAGTACTTC
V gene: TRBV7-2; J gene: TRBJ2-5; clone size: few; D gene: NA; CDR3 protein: CASSESPYRRPQETQYF; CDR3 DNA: TGTGCCAGCAGCGAATCCCCATATAGGCGCCCACAAGAGACCCAGTACTTC